One sample yielded the 23 T cell receptor beta chains listed below, sequenced in a study of Tregs in tolerant kidney transplant recipients. These receptors lack a known antigen. The table came from immunoSEQ multiplex PCR; TCRdb's copy has only in-frame clones and leaves some out. Altogether 1,500 to 2,000 clones are present, roughly 65% being singletons, with the ten largest covering around 4.4%. Sequencing input: CD8+ T cells from blood cultured with allogeneic cells. The receptor source for this set is a human donor in good health.

V and J are TRBV27 and TRBJ2-1; the match to TRBD2 covers 8 bases. V lost 5 bases and J lost 8; bases outside the gene matches: 8. The CDR3 length is 14 residues. Germline V gene data show CDR1 as MNHEY and CDR2 as SMNVEV (reference sequence). DNA of the CDR3: TGTGCCAGCAGTCGTGGACTAGCTTGGCATGAGCAGTTCTTC. It specifies CASSRGLAWHEQFF.

This chain joins TRBV9 and TRBJ2-7; D uncertain. V gave up 3 bases and J gave up 3 bases, with 7 bases separating them. The CDR3 runs to 12 residues. Germline V gene data show CDR1 as SGDLS and CDR2 as YYNGEE. The CDR3 here is CASSGQDYEQYF. CDR3 nucleotides: TGTGCCAGCAGCGGCCAGGACTACGAGCAGTACTTC.

The rearrangement links TRBV6-5 to TRBJ2-1; D unclear. This CDR3 comprises 15 residues. The V gene lost 2 bases and the J gene lost 0 bases, with 8 bases spanning the gap. CDR1 is MNHEY and CDR2 is SVGAGI in the germline V gene. The CDR3 is CASSYIESSYNEQFF. The CDR3 DNA reads as TGTGCCAGCAGTTACATCGAGAGCTCCTACAATGAGCAGTTCTTC.

V is TRBV5-6 and J is TRBJ1-1; D is uncertain. The CDR3 loop spans 15 amino acids. Germline-derived CDR1 and CDR2 are SGHDT and YYEEEE. V lost 1 base and J lost 0, with 10 bases in between. CDR3 sequence: CASSLTPSLNTEAFF. CDR3 sequence (DNA): TGTGCCAGCAGCTTGACACCCTCCCTGAACACTGAAGCTTTCTTT. The variable domain in full, with the rest retrieved from reference TRBV5-6 and TRBJ1-1, is DAGVTQSPTHLIKTRGQQVTLRCSPKSGHDTVSWYQQALGQGPQFIFQYYEEEERQRGNFPDRFSGHQFPNYSSELNVNALLLGDSALYLCASSLTPSLNTEAFFGQGTRLTVV.

The chain carries TRBV19 and TRBJ2-1, with D perhaps TRBD2 (6 bases). V dropped 7 bases and J dropped 1 base, with 26 bases sitting between them. The CDR3 contains 19 residues. CDR1 is LNHDA and CDR2 is SQIVND in the germline V gene (reference sequence). For the CDR3, the DNA is TGTGCCAGTATTCAAGGAAGGGCTAGCGCTCACCCTTCCTACAATGAGCAGTTCTTC. Amino acids: CASIQGRASAHPSYNEQFF.

This clone was picked up a small number of times. The chain carries TRBV5-4 and TRBJ1-3; D is undetermined. The CDR3 totals 11 residues. Per germline, CDR1 SGHNT and CDR2 YYREEE (reference sequence). Trimming stripped 3 bases from V and 2 bases from J, with 0 bases between. The chain's CDR3 is CASSSGNTIYF. In nucleotides, the CDR3 is TGTGCCAGCAGCTCTGGAAACACCATATATTTT.

V gene TRBV7-7 combines with J gene TRBJ2-5, with 10 nucleotides matching TRBD2. V lost 11 bases, J lost 2 bases, and 8 bases stayed unmatched. The CDR3 has 14 amino acids. Germline values: CDR1 SSHAT, CDR2 FNYEAQ (reference sequence). This CDR3 reads CAVPRTSGQETQYF. The CDR3 bases are TGTGCCGTCCCAAGGACTAGCGGACAAGAGACCCAGTACTTC.

The rearrangement uses TRBV9 and TRBJ2-7, with 10 bases that match TRBD2. The V segment lost 3 bases and the J segment 3 bases; nucleotides outside the gene matches: 3. This CDR3 has 14 residues. CDR1 SGDLS and CDR2 YYNGEE come from the germline V gene. CDR3 nucleotides: TGTGCCAGCAGCGAAGAGCGGGGGGGCTACGAGCAGTACTTC. Residues: CASSEERGGYEQYF. Combining the CDR3 with reference TRBV9 and TRBJ2-7 gives the whole variable domain DSGVTQTPKHLITATGQRVTLRCSPRSGDLSVYWYQQSLDQGLQFLIQYYNGEERAKGNILERFSAQQFPDLHSELNLSSLELGDSALYFCASSEERGGYEQYFGPGTRLTVT.

The genes are TRBV6-5 and TRBJ2-1; D is unresolved. The CDR3 covers 13 residues. Trimming left V 3 bases short and J 1 base short, with 4 bases between. Germline V gives CDR1 MNHEY, CDR2 SVGAGI. The CDR3 loop reads CASSYSSYNEQFF. CDR3 in DNA: TGTGCCAGCAGTTATTCGTCCTACAATGAGCAGTTCTTC.

The chain joins TRBV2 to TRBJ2-1; 7 bases match TRBD1. CDR1 is SNHLY, CDR2 FYNNEI, per germline. Losses at the gene ends were 7 bases for V and 4 bases for J; bases not matched to a gene: 4. This CDR3 has 13 residues. CDR3 region: CASTGTVYNEQFF. The CDR3 nucleotides are TGTGCCAGCACGGGGACAGTGTACAATGAGCAGTTCTTC.

This clone was counted between two and nine times. The chain's CDR3 is CAWSGVVGPGANVLTF. The CDR3, as DNA: TGTGCCTGGAGCGGAGTAGTCGGTCCTGGGGCCAACGTCCTGACTTTC. The chain links TRBV30 to TRBJ2-6; the D is unclear. The germline V gene encodes CDR1 GTSNPN and CDR2 SVGIG (reference sequence). Trimming removed 3 bases at V and 2 bases at J, with 14 bases between. CDR3 length: 16 residues.

The chain's CDR3 is CASSEYAGDRETQYF. The CDR3 DNA is TGTGCCAGCAGTGAATATGCGGGAGATAGGGAGACCCAGTACTTC. This chain links TRBV25-1 with TRBJ2-5, with 7 nucleotides matching TRBD2. The CDR3 totals 15 residues. The J segment lost 5 bases and the V segment lost 0 bases, leaving 6 bases of the junction unmatched. Germline V gene data show CDR1 as MGHDK and CDR2 as SYGVNS.

J is TRBJ1-3 and V is TRBV6-5; D perhaps matches TRBD1 (5 bases). This CDR3 contains 16 residues. V was trimmed by 2 bases and J by 0 bases, leaving 11 bases between them. Looked up from germline, CDR1 is MNHEY and CDR2 is SVGAGI. Here the CDR3 DNA reads TGTGCCAGCAGTTACAACAGTGGGGCCTCTGGAAACACCATATATTTT. Protein: CASSYNSGASGNTIYF.

The chain links TRBV6-9 to TRBJ2-1; 11 nucleotides line up with TRBD2. The V gene's germline CDR1 is MNHGY and CDR2 SVAAGI. The CDR3 runs 15 residues. Germline trimming cut 6 bases from V and 4 bases from J; bases unmatched to any gene: 5. The CDR3: CASRLGTSGYNEQFF. The CDR3, as DNA: TGTGCCAGCAGGCTTGGGACTAGCGGTTACAATGAGCAGTTCTTC.

This rearrangement joins TRBV27 to TRBJ2-7, with a possible D match to TRBD1 (5 bases). The CDR3 has 13 amino acids. V lost 8 bases and J 0 bases, leaving 11 bases between the germline ends. In germline, CDR1 is MNHEY, CDR2 SMNVEV (reference sequence). DNA for the CDR3: TGTGCCAGCCTTGGGGCTCCCTCCTACGAGCAGTACTTC. Translated, it gives CASLGAPSYEQYF.

The rearrangement joins TRBV27 to TRBJ2-7; unclear D gene. Germline CDR1 reads MNHEY; CDR2 reads SMNVEV (reference sequence). CDR3 length: 14 amino acids. V lost 0 bases and J lost 3, with 9 bases in between. CDR3 sequence (DNA): TGTGCCAGCAGTTTATCTGGCCTCGGCTACGAGCAGTACTTC. Its protein product is CASSLSGLGYEQYF.

The genes are TRBV19 and TRBJ2-1; D remains ambiguous. In germline, CDR1 is LNHDA, CDR2 SQIVND (reference sequence). The CDR3 has 13 residues. V shed 5 bases and J shed 4 bases, with 9 bases lying between them. The CDR3 is CASSFGLYNEQFF. CDR3 bases: TGTGCCAGTAGTTTCGGGCTATACAATGAGCAGTTCTTC.

This clone has just a few counts. The DNA of the CDR3 is TGCGCCAGCAGCCAAGTTTCAGACACAGCGGGCTATGGCTACACCTTC. Protein sequence: CASSQVSDTAGYGYTF. V and J are TRBV4-1 and TRBJ1-2; D remains unclear. Germline assignment: CDR1 MGHRA and CDR2 YSYEKL. V was shortened by 1 base and J by 4 bases, with 16 bases between the two germline ends. This CDR3 has 16 amino acids.

The chain joins TRBV27 to TRBJ2-3, with 8 bases fitting TRBD1. The V and J ends lost 4 bases and 1 base, in that order; junction bases with no gene match: 4. Germline values: CDR1 MNHEY, CDR2 SMNVEV (reference sequence). The CDR3 totals 15 residues. The CDR3 nucleotides are TGTGCCAGCAGTTCGCGGACAGGGCGCACAGATACGCAGTATTTT. Translating gives CASSSRTGRTDTQYF.

This clone appeared a few times. The chain uses TRBV21-1 and TRBJ1-1. TRBV21-1 is reported as a pseudogene. This CDR3 has 11 amino acids. CDR3 amino acids: CASSPRPWAFF. CDR3 sequence (DNA): TGTGCCAGCAGCCCCCGACCTTGGGCTTTCTTT.

The CDR3: CASSPRDGYEQYF. As DNA, the CDR3 is TGTGCCAGCAGCCCCCGGGACGGCTACGAGCAGTACTTC. The rearrangement joins TRBV7-9 to TRBJ2-7, with D perhaps being TRBD1 or TRBD2 (5 bases each). V lost 5 bases to trimming and J lost 3 bases, with 11 bases between them. Germline V lookup: CDR1 SEHNR, CDR2 FQNEAQ (reference sequence). The CDR3 length is 13 residues. Drawing the rest from reference TRBV7-9 and TRBJ2-7, the complete variable domain is DTGVSQNPRHKITKRGQNVTFRCDPISEHNRLYWYRQTLGQGPEFLTYFQNEAQLEKSRLLSDRFSAERPKGSFSTLEIQRTEQGDSAMYLCASSPRDGYEQYFGPGTRLTVT.

The chain uses TRBV10-2 and TRBJ2-1, with no clear D. The germline CDR1 and CDR2 sequences are WSHSY and SAAADI. The CDR3 is made up of 14 amino acids. Trimming stripped 3 bases from V and 1 base from J, with 7 bases between. CDR3 DNA: TGCGCCAGCAGTGAAACGACGTCCTACAATGAGCAGTTCTTC. As protein: CASSETTSYNEQFF.

The chain carries TRBV27 and TRBJ2-7; D gene ambiguous. V was shortened by 2 bases and J by 0 bases, with 11 bases between the two germline ends. This CDR3 spans 15 amino acids. CDR1 and CDR2 from the germline V gene are MNHEY and SMNVEV (reference sequence). The CDR3 here is CASSLDGSFSYEQYF. In nucleotides, the CDR3 is TGTGCCAGCAGTTTAGACGGTAGTTTCTCCTACGAGCAGTACTTC.